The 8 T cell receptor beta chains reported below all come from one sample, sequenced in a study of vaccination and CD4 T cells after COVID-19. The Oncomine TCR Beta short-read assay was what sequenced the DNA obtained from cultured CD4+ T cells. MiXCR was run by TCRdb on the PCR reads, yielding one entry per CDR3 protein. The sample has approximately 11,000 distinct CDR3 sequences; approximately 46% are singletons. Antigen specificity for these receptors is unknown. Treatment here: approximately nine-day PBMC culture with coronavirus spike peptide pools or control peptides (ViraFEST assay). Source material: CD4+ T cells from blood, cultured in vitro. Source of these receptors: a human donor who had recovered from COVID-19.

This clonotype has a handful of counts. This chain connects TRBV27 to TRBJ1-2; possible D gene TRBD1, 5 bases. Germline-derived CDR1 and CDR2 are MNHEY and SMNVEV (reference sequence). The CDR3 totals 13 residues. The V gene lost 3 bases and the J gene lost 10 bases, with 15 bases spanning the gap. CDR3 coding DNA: TGTGCCAGCAGTTTTTTGCCCCAGGGACCCTACACCTTC. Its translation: CASSFLPQGPYTF.

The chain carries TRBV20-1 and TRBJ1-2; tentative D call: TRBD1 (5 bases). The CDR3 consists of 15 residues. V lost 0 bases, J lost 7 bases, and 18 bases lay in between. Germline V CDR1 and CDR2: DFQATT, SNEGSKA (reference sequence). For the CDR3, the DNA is TGCAGTGCTAGAGATTTTGGGCAGGGTGTTACTGGCTACACCTTC. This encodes CSARDFGQGVTGYTF.

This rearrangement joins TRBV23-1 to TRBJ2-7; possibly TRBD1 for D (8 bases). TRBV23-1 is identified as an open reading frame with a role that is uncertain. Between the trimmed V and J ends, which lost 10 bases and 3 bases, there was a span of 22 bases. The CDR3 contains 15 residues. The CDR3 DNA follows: TGCGCCACCGCCGGGAGCGGGACAGGTTTCTACGAGCAGTACTTC. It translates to CATAGSGTGFYEQYF.

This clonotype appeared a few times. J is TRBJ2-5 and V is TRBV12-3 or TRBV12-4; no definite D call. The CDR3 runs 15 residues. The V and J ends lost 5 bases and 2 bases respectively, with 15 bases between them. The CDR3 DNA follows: TGTGCCAGCAGTAAGTGGACGGTGGAGCAAGAGACCCAGTACTTC. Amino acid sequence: CASSKWTVEQETQYF.

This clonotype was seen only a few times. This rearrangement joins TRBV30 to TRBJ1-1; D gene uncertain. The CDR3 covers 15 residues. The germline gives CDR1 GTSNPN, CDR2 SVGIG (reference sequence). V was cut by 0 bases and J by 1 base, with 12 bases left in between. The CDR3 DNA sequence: TGTGCCTGGAGTGTAAACCACGCCAGGAACACTGAAGCTTTCTTT. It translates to CAWSVNHARNTEAFF.

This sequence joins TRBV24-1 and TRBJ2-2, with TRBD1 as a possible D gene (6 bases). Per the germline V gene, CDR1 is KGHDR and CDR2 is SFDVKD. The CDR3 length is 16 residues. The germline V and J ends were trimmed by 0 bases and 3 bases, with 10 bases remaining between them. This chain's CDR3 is CATSDLLGADTGELFF. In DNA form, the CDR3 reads TGTGCCACCAGTGATTTGTTGGGGGCCGACACCGGGGAGCTGTTTTTT.

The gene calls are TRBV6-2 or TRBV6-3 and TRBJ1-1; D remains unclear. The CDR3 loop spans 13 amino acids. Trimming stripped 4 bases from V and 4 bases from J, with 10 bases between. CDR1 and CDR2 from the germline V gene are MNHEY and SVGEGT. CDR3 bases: TGTGCCAGCAGTTCCGGACGGGCCACTGAAGCTTTCTTT. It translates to CASSSGRATEAFF.

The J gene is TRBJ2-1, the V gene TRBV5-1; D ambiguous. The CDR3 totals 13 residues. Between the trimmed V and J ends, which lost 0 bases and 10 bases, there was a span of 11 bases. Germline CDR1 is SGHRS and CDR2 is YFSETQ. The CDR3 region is CASSLGQRNEQFF. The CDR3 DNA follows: TGCGCCAGCAGCTTGGGGCAGAGGAACGAGCAGTTCTTC.